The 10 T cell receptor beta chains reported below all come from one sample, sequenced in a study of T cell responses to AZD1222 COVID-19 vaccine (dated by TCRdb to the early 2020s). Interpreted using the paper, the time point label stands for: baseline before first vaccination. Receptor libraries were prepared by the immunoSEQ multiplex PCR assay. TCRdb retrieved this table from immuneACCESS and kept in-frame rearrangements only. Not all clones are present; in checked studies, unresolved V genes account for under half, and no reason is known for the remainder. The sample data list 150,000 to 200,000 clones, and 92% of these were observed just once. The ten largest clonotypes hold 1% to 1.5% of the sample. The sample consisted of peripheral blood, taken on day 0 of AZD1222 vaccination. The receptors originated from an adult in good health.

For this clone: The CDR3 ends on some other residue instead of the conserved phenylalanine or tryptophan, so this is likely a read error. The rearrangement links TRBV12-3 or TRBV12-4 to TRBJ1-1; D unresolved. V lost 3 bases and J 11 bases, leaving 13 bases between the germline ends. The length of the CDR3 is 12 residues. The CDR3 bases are TGTGCCAGCAGTTTTTTGGCATTGAGGGCTTTCCTT. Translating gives CASSFLALRAFL.

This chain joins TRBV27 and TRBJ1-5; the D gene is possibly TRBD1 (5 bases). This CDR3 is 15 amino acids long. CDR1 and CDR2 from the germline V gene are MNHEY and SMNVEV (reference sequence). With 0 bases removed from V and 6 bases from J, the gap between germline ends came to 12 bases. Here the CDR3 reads CASSLSWGLIQPQHF. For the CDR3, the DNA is TGTGCCAGCAGTTTATCGTGGGGCCTCATTCAGCCCCAGCATTTT.

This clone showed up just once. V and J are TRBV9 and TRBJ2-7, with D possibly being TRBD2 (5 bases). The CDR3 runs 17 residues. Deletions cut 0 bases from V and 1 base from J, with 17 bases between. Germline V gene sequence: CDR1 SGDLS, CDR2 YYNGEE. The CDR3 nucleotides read TGTGCCAGCAGCGTAGGAGGAGGTAGCCGGTCTTCCTACGAGCAGTACTTC. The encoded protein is CASSVGGGSRSSYEQYF.

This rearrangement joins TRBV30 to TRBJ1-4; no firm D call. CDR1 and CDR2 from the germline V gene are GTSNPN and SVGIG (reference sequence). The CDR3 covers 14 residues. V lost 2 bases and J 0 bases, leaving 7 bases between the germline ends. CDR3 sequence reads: CAWSISTTNEKLFF. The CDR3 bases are TGTGCCTGGAGTATCAGTACAACTAATGAAAAACTGTTTTTT.

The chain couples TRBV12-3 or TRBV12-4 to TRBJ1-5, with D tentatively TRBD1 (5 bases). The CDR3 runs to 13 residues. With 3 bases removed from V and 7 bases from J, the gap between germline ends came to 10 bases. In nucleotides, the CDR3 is TGTGCCAGCAGTTTTGGACAAACCCAGCCCCAGCATTTT. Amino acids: CASSFGQTQPQHF.

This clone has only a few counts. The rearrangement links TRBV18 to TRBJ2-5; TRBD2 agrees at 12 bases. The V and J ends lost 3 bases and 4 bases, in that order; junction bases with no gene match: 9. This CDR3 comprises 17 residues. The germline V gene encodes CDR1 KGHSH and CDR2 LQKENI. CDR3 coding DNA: TGTGCCAGCTCACCCCCTAGCGGGGGGGCCGAGGGAGAGACCCAGTACTTC. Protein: CASSPPSGGAEGETQYF.

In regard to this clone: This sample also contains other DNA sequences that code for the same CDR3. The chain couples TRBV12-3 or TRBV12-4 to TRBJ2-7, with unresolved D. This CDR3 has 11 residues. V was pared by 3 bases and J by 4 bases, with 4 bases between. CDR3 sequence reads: CASSFGYEQYF. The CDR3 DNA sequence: TGTGCCAGCAGTTTTGGGTACGAGCAGTACTTC.

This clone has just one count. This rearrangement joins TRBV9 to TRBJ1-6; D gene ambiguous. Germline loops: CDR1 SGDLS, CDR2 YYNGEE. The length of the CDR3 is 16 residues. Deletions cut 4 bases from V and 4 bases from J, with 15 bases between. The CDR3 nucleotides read TGTGCCAGCAGCCCCACCGTCGGGCTGTATAATTCACCCCTCCACTTT. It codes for CASSPTVGLYNSPLHF.

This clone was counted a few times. CDR3 DNA sequence: TGTGCCACCCGGGACGGGAGCTATGGCTACACCTTC. Translating gives CATRDGSYGYTF. The chain combines TRBV28 with TRBJ1-2; TRBD1 is a possible D gene (5 bases). CDR1 is MDHEN, CDR2 SYDVKM, per germline. The ends were cut back, 10 bases at V and 4 bases at J, with 13 bases in the middle. The CDR3 has 12 amino acids.

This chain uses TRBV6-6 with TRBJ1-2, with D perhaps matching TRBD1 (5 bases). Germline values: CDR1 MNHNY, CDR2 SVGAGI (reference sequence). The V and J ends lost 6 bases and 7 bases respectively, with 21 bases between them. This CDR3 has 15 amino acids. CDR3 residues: CASRDSASPRGGYTF. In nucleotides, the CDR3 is TGTGCCAGCAGAGACTCCGCCTCCCCGAGGGGTGGCTACACCTTC.